These 4 T cell receptor beta chains were all obtained from the same sample, sequenced in a study of blood T cell repertoires in COVID-19. The data were produced by immunoSEQ multiplex PCR, yet TCRdb's version contains in-frame clones alone and is incomplete. The profile shows 350,000 to 450,000 clones, approximately 86% of them singletons. What was sequenced was peripheral blood. The receptors derive from a woman aged 60-75 years with COVID-19, enrolled during active disease.

This clone was counted only a few times. The rearrangement uses TRBV7-2 and TRBJ1-5, with no clear D. This CDR3 contains 13 residues. V shed 2 bases and J shed 7 bases, with 9 bases lying between them. CDR1 is SGHTA and CDR2 is FQGNSA in the germline V gene. CDR3 DNA sequence: TGTGCCAGCAGCTTACGACAAACCCAGCCCCAGCATTTT. Amino acids: CASSLRQTQPQHF.

The CDR3 coding sequence is TGTGCCAGCAGCTTACTAACAGGGGGCTCCTCCTACGAGCAGTACTTC. Protein sequence: CASSLLTGGSSYEQYF. This rearrangement joins TRBV7-8 to TRBJ2-7; TRBD1 matches 9 bases. V trimming: 2 bases; J trimming: 0 bases; junction bases outside the gene matches: 5. The CDR3 length is 16 residues. Germline V gene sequence: CDR1 SGHVS, CDR2 FQNEAQ.

The CDR3 DNA is TGTGCCAGCAGTCGGCGGGACAGCACCTACGAGCAGTACTTC. It yields the protein CASSRRDSTYEQYF. This rearrangement joins TRBV6-2 or TRBV6-3 to TRBJ2-7, with a tentative D call TRBD1 (7 bases). CDR3 length equals 14 residues. Germline CDR1 reads MNHEY; CDR2 reads SVGEGT. Trimming cost V 5 bases and J 2 bases, with 13 bases left between them.

The gene calls are TRBV27 and TRBJ1-5; 7 bases fit TRBD1. V was clipped by 5 bases and J by 0 bases; unmatched bases: 4. The CDR3 has 15 amino acids. Germline V gives CDR1 MNHEY, CDR2 SMNVEV (reference sequence). For the CDR3, the DNA is TGTGCCAGCAGTATCGACAGGGCTAGCAATCAGCCCCAGCATTTT. The encoded protein is CASSIDRASNQPQHF.